This is a list of T cell receptor beta chains from one sample in a study of cytomegalovirus exposure and HLA in healthy donors. Sequencing was performed with immunoSEQ multiplex PCR; in TCRdb, only in-frame clones are kept and a portion is missing. The sample lists more than 150,000 clones; about 80% were seen once. Material for sequencing was PBMCs. All receptors derive from a boy between 10 and 17 years old in good health and CMV-seronegative. Both conserved end residues are part of each CDR3. The order of the fields is J gene, V gene, clone size, D gene, CDR3 protein, CDR3 DNA. D genes are given only for firm matches. The listing skips clone size in some rows; elsewhere it reads once, few, many or a size class.

j_gene: TRBJ2-7; v_gene: TRBV15; abundance: few; d_gene: .; CDR3aa: CATSITASYEQYF; CDR3nt: TGTGCCACCAGCATAACAGCCTCCTACGAGCAGTACTTC
j_gene: TRBJ1-3; v_gene: TRBV19; abundance: .; d_gene: TRBD1; CDR3aa: CANLYPGQGEKFGNTIYF; CDR3nt: TGTGCCAACTTATATCCGGGACAGGGGGAAAAGTTTGGAAACACCATATATTTT
j_gene: TRBJ1-4; v_gene: TRBV28; abundance: .; d_gene: .; CDR3aa: CASSLSGALKEKLFF; CDR3nt: TGTGCCAGCAGTTTATCTGGGGCCCTTAAGGAAAAACTGTTTTTT
j_gene: TRBJ2-3; v_gene: TRBV7-7; abundance: .; d_gene: .; CDR3aa: CASSLSIRSTDTQYF; CDR3nt: TGTGCTAGCAGCTTAAGCATCCGTAGCACAGATACGCAGTATTTT
j_gene: TRBJ1-1; v_gene: TRBV9; abundance: .; d_gene: TRBD1; CDR3aa: CASSDGQAYTEPFF; CDR3nt: TGTGCCAGCAGCGACGGACAGGCATACACTGAACCTTTCTTT
j_gene: TRBJ1-1; v_gene: TRBV9; abundance: few; d_gene: .; CDR3aa: CASSVGFGGMNTEAFF; CDR3nt: TGTGCCAGCAGCGTAGGGTTTGGGGGGATGAACACTGAAGCTTTCTTT
j_gene: TRBJ2-7; v_gene: TRBV11-3; abundance: .; d_gene: .; CDR3aa: CASSRNTEYEQYF; CDR3nt: TGTGCCAGCAGCCGAAATACAGAGTACGAGCAGTACTTC
j_gene: TRBJ1-2; v_gene: TRBV19; abundance: few; d_gene: .; CDR3aa: CASSIDRNSFNYGYTF; CDR3nt: TGTGCCAGTAGTATAGATCGGAACAGCTTTAACTATGGCTACACCTTC
j_gene: TRBJ2-7; v_gene: TRBV7-3; abundance: once; d_gene: .; CDR3aa: CASSLTDGSRAEQYF; CDR3nt: TGTGCCAGCAGCTTAACGGACGGGAGTCGTGCCGAGCAGTACTTC
j_gene: TRBJ2-2; v_gene: TRBV6-5; abundance: .; d_gene: TRBD2; CDR3aa: CASSLGLVYTGELFF; CDR3nt: TGTGCCAGCAGCCTCGGACTAGTGTACACCGGGGAGCTGTTTTTT
j_gene: TRBJ2-3; v_gene: TRBV4-1; abundance: .; d_gene: .; CDR3aa: CASSQGLVPADTQYF; CDR3nt: TGCGCCAGCAGCCAAGGACTAGTTCCTGCAGATACGCAGTATTTT
j_gene: TRBJ1-5; v_gene: TRBV2; abundance: .; d_gene: TRBD1; CDR3aa: CASSGDRGRLQPQHF; CDR3nt: TGTGCCAGCAGTGGAGACAGGGGGCGTCTTCAGCCCCAGCATTTT
j_gene: TRBJ2-5; v_gene: TRBV19; abundance: .; d_gene: TRBD1; CDR3aa: CASSSGGQETQYF; CDR3nt: TGTGCCAGTAGCTCAGGGGGCCAAGAGACCCAGTACTTC
j_gene: TRBJ1-1; v_gene: TRBV7-6; abundance: few; d_gene: TRBD1; CDR3aa: CASSPLDRGSTEAFF; CDR3nt: TGTGCCAGCAGCCCTCTGGACAGGGGAAGCACTGAAGCTTTCTTT
j_gene: TRBJ1-3; v_gene: TRBV6-5; abundance: few; d_gene: TRBD1; CDR3aa: CASSGTGTGNTIYF; CDR3nt: TGTGCCAGCAGTGGGACAGGGACTGGAAACACCATATATTTT
j_gene: TRBJ2-2; v_gene: TRBV19; abundance: few; d_gene: TRBD2; CDR3aa: CASSEKLAGGPNTGELFF; CDR3nt: TGTGCCAGTAGTGAAAAACTAGCGGGAGGGCCTAACACCGGGGAGCTGTTTTTT
j_gene: TRBJ2-3; v_gene: TRBV5-1; abundance: .; d_gene: TRBD2; CDR3aa: CASSFKRERVLADTQYF; CDR3nt: TGCGCCAGCAGCTTCAAGCGGGAGCGGGTCCTGGCAGATACGCAGTATTTT
j_gene: TRBJ2-7; v_gene: TRBV21-1; abundance: .; d_gene: .; CDR3aa: CASSKAQDSTNYEQYF; CDR3nt: TGTGCCAGCAGCAAAGCGCAGGACAGTACTAACTACGAGCAGTACTTC
j_gene: TRBJ1-1; v_gene: TRBV7-2; abundance: .; d_gene: TRBD1; CDR3aa: CASSLTGWNTEAFF; CDR3nt: TGTGCCAGCAGCTTGACAGGGTGGAACACTGAAGCTTTCTTT
j_gene: TRBJ1-2; v_gene: TRBV6-5; abundance: once; d_gene: .; CDR3aa: CASSYSYAPGAYGYTF; CDR3nt: TGTGCCAGCAGTTACTCCTATGCCCCAGGGGCCTATGGCTACACCTTC
j_gene: TRBJ1-2; v_gene: TRBV6-1; abundance: .; d_gene: .; CDR3aa: CASRFTGLDGYTF; CDR3nt: TGTGCCAGCAGATTTACAGGGCTGGATGGCTACACCTTC
j_gene: TRBJ2-7; v_gene: TRBV5-6; abundance: .; d_gene: TRBD2; CDR3aa: CASSLPTSGRAREQYF; CDR3nt: TGTGCCAGCAGCCTCCCCACTAGCGGGAGAGCAAGGGAGCAGTACTTC
j_gene: TRBJ2-5; v_gene: TRBV5-8; abundance: .; d_gene: TRBD1; CDR3aa: CASSLVTGGQETQYF; CDR3nt: TGTGCCAGCAGCTTGGTTACAGGGGGCCAAGAGACCCAGTACTTC
j_gene: TRBJ1-2; v_gene: TRBV5-6; abundance: few; d_gene: .; CDR3aa: CASSLTGDYGYTF; CDR3nt: TGTGCCAGCAGCTTAACCGGAGATTATGGCTACACCTTC
j_gene: TRBJ2-1; v_gene: TRBV7-9; abundance: .; d_gene: .; CDR3aa: CASSFLASHSYNEQFF; CDR3nt: TGTGCCAGCAGCTTCTTGGCTAGCCACTCCTACAATGAGCAGTTCTTC
j_gene: TRBJ2-3; v_gene: TRBV11-2; abundance: .; d_gene: TRBD1; CDR3aa: CASTLRDSDTDTQYF; CDR3nt: TGTGCCAGCACCTTGAGGGACAGTGACACAGATACGCAGTATTTT
j_gene: TRBJ1-1; v_gene: TRBV2; abundance: .; d_gene: .; CDR3aa: CASAGLKNTEAFF; CDR3nt: TGTGCCAGCGCGGGGCTGAAGAACACTGAAGCTTTCTTT
j_gene: TRBJ1-2; v_gene: TRBV16; abundance: .; d_gene: .; CDR3aa: CASSQSSGTTYGYTF; CDR3nt: TGTGCCAGCAGCCAATCAAGTGGAACTACCTATGGCTACACCTTC
j_gene: TRBJ2-7; v_gene: TRBV7-9; abundance: once; d_gene: .; CDR3aa: CASSASYEQYF; CDR3nt: TGTGCCAGCAGCGCTAGCTACGAGCAGTACTTC
j_gene: TRBJ2-1; v_gene: TRBV30; abundance: .; d_gene: .; CDR3aa: CAWRDQTRSWLYNEQFF; CDR3nt: TGTGCCTGGAGGGACCAGACTAGATCGTGGCTCTACAATGAGCAGTTCTTC
j_gene: TRBJ2-6; v_gene: TRBV27; abundance: .; d_gene: TRBD2; CDR3aa: CASSRGGVLTF; CDR3nt: TGTGCCAGCAGCCGGGGGGGCGTCCTGACTTTC
j_gene: TRBJ2-3; v_gene: TRBV11-2; abundance: .; d_gene: .; CDR3aa: CASSSHRDTQYF; CDR3nt: TGTGCCAGCAGCTCCCACCGGGATACGCAGTATTTT
j_gene: TRBJ2-2; v_gene: TRBV9; abundance: .; d_gene: TRBD2; CDR3aa: CASSAGTSGITGELFF; CDR3nt: TGTGCCAGCAGCGCCGGGACTAGCGGGATCACCGGGGAGCTGTTTTTT
j_gene: TRBJ2-5; v_gene: TRBV9; abundance: .; d_gene: .; CDR3aa: CASSVGLTQETQYF; CDR3nt: TGTGCCAGCAGCGTAGGTTTGACACAAGAGACCCAGTACTTC
j_gene: TRBJ2-1; v_gene: TRBV9; abundance: .; d_gene: .; CDR3aa: CASSARTEVEQFF; CDR3nt: TGTGCCAGCAGCGCCCGGACAGAAGTTGAGCAGTTCTTC
j_gene: TRBJ1-2; v_gene: TRBV6-6; abundance: .; d_gene: .; CDR3aa: CASSPSKGEYGYTF; CDR3nt: TGTGCCAGCAGTCCCTCTAAGGGGGAGTATGGCTACACCTTC
j_gene: TRBJ1-1; v_gene: TRBV7-8; abundance: .; d_gene: .; CDR3aa: CASSLGQINTEAFF; CDR3nt: TGTGCCAGCAGCTTAGGACAGATAAACACTGAAGCTTTCTTT
j_gene: TRBJ1-2; v_gene: TRBV15; abundance: .; d_gene: .; CDR3aa: CATSRDRRRGGSYGYTF; CDR3nt: TGTGCCACCAGCAGAGATCGGCGACGTGGGGGGTCCTATGGCTACACCTTC
j_gene: TRBJ2-5; v_gene: TRBV30; abundance: .; d_gene: .; CDR3aa: CAWKGDQETQYF; CDR3nt: TGTGCCTGGAAAGGAGACCAAGAGACCCAGTACTTC
j_gene: TRBJ1-3; v_gene: TRBV9; abundance: .; d_gene: TRBD1; CDR3aa: CASGTGVGNTIYF; CDR3nt: TGTGCCAGCGGGACAGGGGTTGGAAACACCATATATTTT
j_gene: TRBJ1-5; v_gene: TRBV6-1; abundance: .; d_gene: .; CDR3aa: CASSEALLRRGSNQPQHF; CDR3nt: TGTGCCAGCAGTGAAGCGCTTCTACGCCGGGGGAGCAATCAGCCCCAGCATTTT
j_gene: TRBJ2-1; v_gene: TRBV6-1; abundance: once; d_gene: TRBD2; CDR3aa: CASSGRLARGISYNEQFF; CDR3nt: TGTGCCAGCAGTGGTCGACTAGCTCGGGGGATTTCCTACAATGAGCAGTTCTTC
j_gene: TRBJ1-1; v_gene: TRBV19; abundance: .; d_gene: TRBD1; CDR3aa: CASSPGTGGRITEAFF; CDR3nt: TGTGCCAGTAGTCCCGGGACAGGGGGCAGAATCACTGAAGCTTTCTTT
j_gene: TRBJ2-2; v_gene: TRBV9; abundance: .; d_gene: TRBD1; CDR3aa: CASSGGQGKPGELFF; CDR3nt: TGTGCCAGCAGCGGGGGACAGGGGAAGCCCGGGGAGCTGTTTTTT
j_gene: TRBJ1-5; v_gene: TRBV6-1; abundance: .; d_gene: .; CDR3aa: CASSGVARDQPQHF; CDR3nt: TGTGCCAGCAGTGGGGTCGCGAGGGATCAGCCCCAGCATTTT
j_gene: TRBJ1-2; v_gene: TRBV9; abundance: few; d_gene: TRBD1; CDR3aa: CASSVNRGSYGYTF; CDR3nt: TGTGCCAGCAGCGTAAACAGGGGGTCGTATGGCTACACCTTC
j_gene: TRBJ1-2; v_gene: TRBV30; abundance: .; d_gene: .; CDR3aa: CAWSSGTPEGYTF; CDR3nt: TGTGCCTGGAGTTCCGGGACACCAGAAGGCTACACCTTC
j_gene: TRBJ2-1; v_gene: TRBV5-6; abundance: .; d_gene: .; CDR3aa: CASSLEWAPWNEQFF; CDR3nt: TGTGCCAGCAGCTTGGAGTGGGCCCCTTGGAATGAGCAGTTCTTC